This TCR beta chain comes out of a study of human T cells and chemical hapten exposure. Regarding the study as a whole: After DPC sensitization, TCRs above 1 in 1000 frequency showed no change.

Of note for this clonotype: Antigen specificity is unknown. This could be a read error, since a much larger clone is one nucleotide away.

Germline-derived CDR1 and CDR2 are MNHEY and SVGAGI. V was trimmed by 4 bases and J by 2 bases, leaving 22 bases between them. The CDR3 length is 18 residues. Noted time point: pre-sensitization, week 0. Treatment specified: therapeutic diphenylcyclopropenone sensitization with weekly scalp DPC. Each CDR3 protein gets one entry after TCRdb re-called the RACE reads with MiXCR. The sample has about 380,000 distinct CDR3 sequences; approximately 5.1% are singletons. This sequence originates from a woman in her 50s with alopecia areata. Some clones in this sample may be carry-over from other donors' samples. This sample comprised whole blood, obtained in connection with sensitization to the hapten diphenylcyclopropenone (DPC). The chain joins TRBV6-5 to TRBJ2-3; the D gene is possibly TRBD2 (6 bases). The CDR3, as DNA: TGTGCCAGCAGTTGCTGCCCGGCCCTAGCGAATAACACAGATACGCAGTATTTT. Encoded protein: CASSCCPALANNTDTQYF.